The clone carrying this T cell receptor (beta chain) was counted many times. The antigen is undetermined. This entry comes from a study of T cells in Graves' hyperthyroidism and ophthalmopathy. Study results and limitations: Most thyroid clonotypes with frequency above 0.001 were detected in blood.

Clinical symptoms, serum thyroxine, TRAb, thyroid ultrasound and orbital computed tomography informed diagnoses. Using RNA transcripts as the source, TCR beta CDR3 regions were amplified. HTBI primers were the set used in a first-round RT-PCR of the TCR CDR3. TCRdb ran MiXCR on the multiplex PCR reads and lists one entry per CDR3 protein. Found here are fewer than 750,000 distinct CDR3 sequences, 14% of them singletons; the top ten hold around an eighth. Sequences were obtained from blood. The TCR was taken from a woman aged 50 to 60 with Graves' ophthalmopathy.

This chain's CDR3 is CASSPRDRYPSYEQYF. CDR3 DNA: TGTGCCAGCAGCCCGAGGGACAGGTACCCCTCCTACGAGCAGTACTTC. The J gene is TRBJ2-7, the V gene TRBV7-3; TRBD1 aligns across 8 bases. Germline loops: CDR1 SGHTA, CDR2 FQGTGA. The CDR3 consists of 16 residues. Trimming at V came to 5 bases and at J to 0 bases, leaving 9 bases not matched to a gene.